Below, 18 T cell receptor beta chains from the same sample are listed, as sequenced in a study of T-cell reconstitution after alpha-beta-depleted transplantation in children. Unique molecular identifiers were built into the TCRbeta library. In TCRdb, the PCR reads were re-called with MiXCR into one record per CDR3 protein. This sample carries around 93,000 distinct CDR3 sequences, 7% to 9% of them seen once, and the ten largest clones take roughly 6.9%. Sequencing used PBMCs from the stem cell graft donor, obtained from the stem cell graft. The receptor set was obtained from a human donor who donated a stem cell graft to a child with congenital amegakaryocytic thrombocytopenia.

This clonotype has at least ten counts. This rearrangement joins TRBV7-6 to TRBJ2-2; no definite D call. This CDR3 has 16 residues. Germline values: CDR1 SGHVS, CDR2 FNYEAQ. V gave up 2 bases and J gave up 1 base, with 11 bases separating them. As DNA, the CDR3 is TGTGCCAGCAGCTTATCGGGCAGCGTGAACACCGGGGAGCTGTTTTTT. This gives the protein CASSLSGSVNTGELFF.

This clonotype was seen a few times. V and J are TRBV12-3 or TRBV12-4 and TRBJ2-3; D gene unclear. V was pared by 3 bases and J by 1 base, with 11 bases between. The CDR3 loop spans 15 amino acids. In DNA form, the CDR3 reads TGTGCCAGCAGTTTGCTAAGGACGGGCACAGATACGCAGTATTTT. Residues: CASSLLRTGTDTQYF.

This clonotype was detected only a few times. CDR3 coding DNA: TGTGCCAGCAGCCACGGGGGGCAAGAGACCCAGTACTTC. Protein sequence: CASSHGGQETQYF. The chain uses TRBV5-6 and TRBJ2-5; 7 positions agree with TRBD2. Germline V gene lookup returns CDR1 SGHDT and CDR2 YYEEEE. The CDR3 consists of 13 residues. The trim removed 4 bases at V and 2 bases at J, leaving 2 bases unmatched. The variable domain in full, completed from reference TRBV5-6 and TRBJ2-5, reads DAGVTQSPTHLIKTRGQQVTLRCSPKSGHDTVSWYQQALGQGPQFIFQYYEEEERQRGNFPDRFSGHQFPNYSSELNVNALLLGDSALYLCASSHGGQETQYFGPGTRLLVL.

The DNA of the CDR3 is TGTGCCAGCAGTGTCTCGGGCAGGTATGGCTACACCTTC. This encodes CASSVSGRYGYTF. The chain joins TRBV25-1 to TRBJ1-2; D uncertain. The germline V and J ends were trimmed by 4 bases and 5 bases, with 11 bases remaining between them. This CDR3 has 13 amino acids. From germline, CDR1 is MGHDK and CDR2 SYGVNS.

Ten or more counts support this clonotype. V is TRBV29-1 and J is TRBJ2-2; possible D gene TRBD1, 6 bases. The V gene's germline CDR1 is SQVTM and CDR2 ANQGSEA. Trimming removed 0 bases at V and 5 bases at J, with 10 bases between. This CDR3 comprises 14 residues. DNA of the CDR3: TGCAGCGTTGAAGAAAAGGGACATACCGGGGAGCTGTTTTTT. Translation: CSVEEKGHTGELFF.

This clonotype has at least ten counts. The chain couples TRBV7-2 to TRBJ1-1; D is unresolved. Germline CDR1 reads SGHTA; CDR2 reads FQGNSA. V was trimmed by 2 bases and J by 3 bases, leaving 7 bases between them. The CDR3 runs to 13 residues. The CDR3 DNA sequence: TGTGCCAGCAGCTTATCAGCATACACTGAAGCTTTCTTT. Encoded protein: CASSLSAYTEAFF.

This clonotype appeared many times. The CDR3 DNA sequence: TGCAGTGCTAGAGAAGCGGGAGGGAGCACAGATACGCAGTATTTT. Translating gives CSAREAGGSTDTQYF. This sequence joins TRBV20-1 and TRBJ2-3; 10 nucleotides match TRBD2. Germline CDR1 is DFQATT and CDR2 is SNEGSKA (reference sequence). There are 15 residues in the CDR3. Germline trimming cut 0 bases from V and 0 bases from J; bases unmatched to any gene: 0.

DNA for the CDR3: TGCAGTGCTATAGACCGGGCTCACCTGACAGATACGCAGTATTTT. It yields the protein CSAIDRAHLTDTQYF. The chain combines TRBV20-1 with TRBJ2-3; D remains unclear. The CDR3 spans 15 residues. V gave up 4 bases and J gave up 3 bases, with 17 bases separating them. From germline, CDR1 is DFQATT and CDR2 SNEGSKA (reference sequence).

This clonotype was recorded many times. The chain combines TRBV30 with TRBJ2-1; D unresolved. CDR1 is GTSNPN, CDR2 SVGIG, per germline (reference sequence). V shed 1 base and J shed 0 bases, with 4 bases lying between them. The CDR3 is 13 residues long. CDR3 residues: CAWSEDSYNEQFF. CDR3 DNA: TGTGCCTGGAGTGAGGACTCCTACAATGAGCAGTTCTTC.

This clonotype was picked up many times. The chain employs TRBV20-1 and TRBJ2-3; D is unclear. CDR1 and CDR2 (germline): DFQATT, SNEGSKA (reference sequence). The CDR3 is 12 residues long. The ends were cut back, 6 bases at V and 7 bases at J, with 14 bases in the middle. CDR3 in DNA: TGCAGTGCCCCCGGGCCTTCGTATACGCAGTATTTT. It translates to CSAPGPSYTQYF.

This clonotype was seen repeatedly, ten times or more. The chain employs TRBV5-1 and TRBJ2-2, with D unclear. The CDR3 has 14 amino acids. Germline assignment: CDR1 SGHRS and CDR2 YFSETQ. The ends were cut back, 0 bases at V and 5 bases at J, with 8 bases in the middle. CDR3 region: CASSLVQQTGELFF. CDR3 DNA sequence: TGCGCCAGCAGCTTGGTACAGCAGACCGGGGAGCTGTTTTTT.

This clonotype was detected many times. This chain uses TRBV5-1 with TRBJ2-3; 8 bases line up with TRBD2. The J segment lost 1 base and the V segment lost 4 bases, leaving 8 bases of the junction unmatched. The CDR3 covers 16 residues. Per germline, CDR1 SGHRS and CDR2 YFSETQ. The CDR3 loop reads CASSLPGGRGTDTQYF. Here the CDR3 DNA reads TGCGCCAGCAGCCTCCCGGGGGGGAGAGGCACAGATACGCAGTATTTT.

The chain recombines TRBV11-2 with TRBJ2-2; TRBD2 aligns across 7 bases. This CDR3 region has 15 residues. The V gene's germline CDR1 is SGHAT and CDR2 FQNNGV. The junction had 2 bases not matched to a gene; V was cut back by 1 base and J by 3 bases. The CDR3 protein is CASSLVAGDTGELFF. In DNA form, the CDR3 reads TGTGCCAGCAGCTTAGTTGCGGGGGACACCGGGGAGCTGTTTTTT.

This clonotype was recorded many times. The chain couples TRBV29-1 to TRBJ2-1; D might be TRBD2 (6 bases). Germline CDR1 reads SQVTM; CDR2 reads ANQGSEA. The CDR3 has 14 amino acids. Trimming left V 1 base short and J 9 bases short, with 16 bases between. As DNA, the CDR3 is TGCAGCGTTGAAGGGGACTTTTCCGCTATTGAGCAGTTCTTC. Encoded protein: CSVEGDFSAIEQFF.

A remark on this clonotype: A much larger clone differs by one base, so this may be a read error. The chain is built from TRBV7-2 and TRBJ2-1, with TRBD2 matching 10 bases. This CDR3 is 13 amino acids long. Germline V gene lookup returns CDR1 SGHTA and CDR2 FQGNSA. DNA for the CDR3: TGTGCCAGCCGGACTAGCGGTTACAGTGAGCAGTTCTTC. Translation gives CASRTSGYSEQFF.

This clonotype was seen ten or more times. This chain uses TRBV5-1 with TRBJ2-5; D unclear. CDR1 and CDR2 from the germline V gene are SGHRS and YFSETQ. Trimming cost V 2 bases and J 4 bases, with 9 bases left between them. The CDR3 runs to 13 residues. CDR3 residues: CASSFGSRETQYF. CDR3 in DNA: TGCGCCAGCAGCTTCGGATCGAGAGAGACCCAGTACTTC.

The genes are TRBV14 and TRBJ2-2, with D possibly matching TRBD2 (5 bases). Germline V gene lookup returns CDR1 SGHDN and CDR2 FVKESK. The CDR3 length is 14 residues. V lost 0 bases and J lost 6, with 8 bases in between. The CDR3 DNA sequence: TGTGCCAGCAGCCAAGATCTTAGCGCCGGGGAGCTGTTTTTT. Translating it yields CASSQDLSAGELFF. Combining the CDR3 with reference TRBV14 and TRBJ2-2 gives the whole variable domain EAGVTQFPSHSVIEKGQTVTLRCDPISGHDNLYWYRRVMGKEIKFLLHFVKESKQDESGMPNNRFLAERTGGTYSTLKVQPAELEDSGVYFCASSQDLSAGELFFGEGSRLTVL.

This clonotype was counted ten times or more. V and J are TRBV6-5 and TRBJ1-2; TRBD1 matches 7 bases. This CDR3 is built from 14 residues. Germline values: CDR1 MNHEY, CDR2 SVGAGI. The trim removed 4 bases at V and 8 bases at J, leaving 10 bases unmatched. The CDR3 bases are TGTGCCAGCAGTTCGCAAGGGGGCGCGGCGGGCTACACCTTC. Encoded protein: CASSSQGGAAGYTF.